The entry below gives a single T cell receptor (beta chain) sequence along with its context. Measured with immunoSEQ multiplex PCR; TCRdb has only the in-frame clones, and not every one. The sample yields 20,000 to 25,000 clones, 82% seen once. The V end was cut by 6 bases, the J end by 5 bases, with 15 bases between. Germline V gene sequence: CDR1 MDHEN, CDR2 SYDVKM. This CDR3 contains 14 residues. Sample treatment: randomized to nivolumab then ipilimumab (arm A) or the reverse (arm B). Patients had received no earlier DNA-damaging chemotherapy. Sorted cells were live CD3+CD8+, lacking CD19 and CD56, from PBMCs. These data come from a study of sequential checkpoint blockade in melanoma.

This sequence originates from a human donor with melanoma. The sequenced sample was CD8+ T cells sorted from blood (inferred from file names), obtained from a patient given nivolumab and ipilimumab in sequence. The chain carries TRBV28 and TRBJ2-3; tentative D call: TRBD2 (6 bases). The CDR3 nucleotides are TGTGCCAGCAGCGTAAGGAGGGCCCAAGATACGCAGTATTTT. This codes for CASSVRRAQDTQYF. Together with reference TRBV28 and TRBJ2-3, the CDR3 gives the full variable domain: DVKVTQSSRYLVKRTGEKVFLECVQDMDHENMFWYRQDPGLGLRLIYFSYDVKMKEKGDIPEGYSVSREKKERFSLILESASTNQTSMYLCASSVRRAQDTQYFGPGTRLTVL.